This T cell receptor beta chain was recovered during a study of cytomegalovirus exposure and HLA in healthy donors. For the study at large: Genotyping showed around 81% of almost 400 donors falling in the Caucasian-associated ancestry cluster. Broader study findings: Testing in vitro showed a few CMV-associated chains specific for CMV antigens. TCR beta chains associated with HLA were, in a later analysis, more clonally expanded than equally common others.

The germline V gene has CDR1 SNHLY and CDR2 FYNNEI. The CDR3 has 13 amino acids. Deletions cut 10 bases from V and 2 bases from J, with 15 bases between. As concerns this clone: Its antigen is unknown.

The primer mix had 60 Vbeta and 13 Jbeta primers. Libraries were prepared by immunoSEQ multiplex PCR; TCRdb keeps only in-frame clonotypes and omits some of them. The specimen's table records fewer than 35,000 clones. The chain carries TRBV2 and TRBJ2-7; the D gene is possibly TRBD2 (5 bases). Sequencing was done on a sample of PBMCs. This TCR derives from a female donor in good health and CMV-seronegative. CDR3 bases: TGTGCCATCCTCCCCGGGGATACCTACGAGCAGTACTTC. It translates to CAILPGDTYEQYF.